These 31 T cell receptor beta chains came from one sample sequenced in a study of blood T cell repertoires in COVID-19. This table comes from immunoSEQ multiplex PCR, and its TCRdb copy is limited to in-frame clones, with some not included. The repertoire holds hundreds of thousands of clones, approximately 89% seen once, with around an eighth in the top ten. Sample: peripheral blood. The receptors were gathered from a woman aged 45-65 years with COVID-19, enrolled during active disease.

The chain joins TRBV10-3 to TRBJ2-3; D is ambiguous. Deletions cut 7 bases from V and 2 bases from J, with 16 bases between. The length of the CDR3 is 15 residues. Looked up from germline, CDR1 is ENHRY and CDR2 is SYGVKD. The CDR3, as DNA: TGTGCCATCATTAACGGCAGGCTCTCCACAGATACGCAGTATTTT. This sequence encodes CAIINGRLSTDTQYF.

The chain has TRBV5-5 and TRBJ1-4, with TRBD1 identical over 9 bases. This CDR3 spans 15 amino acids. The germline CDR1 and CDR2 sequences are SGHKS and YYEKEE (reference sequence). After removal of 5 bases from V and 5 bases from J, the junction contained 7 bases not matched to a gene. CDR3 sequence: CASREETGGNEKLFF. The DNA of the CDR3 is TGTGCCAGCAGAGAGGAAACAGGGGGCAATGAAAAACTGTTTTTT.

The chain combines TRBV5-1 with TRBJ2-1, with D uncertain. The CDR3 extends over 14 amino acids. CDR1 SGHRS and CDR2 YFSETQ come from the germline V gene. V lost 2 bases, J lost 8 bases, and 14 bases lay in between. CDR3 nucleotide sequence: TGCGCCAGCAGCTTTGAATTCGCGAGCGATGAGCAGTTCTTC. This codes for CASSFEFASDEQFF.

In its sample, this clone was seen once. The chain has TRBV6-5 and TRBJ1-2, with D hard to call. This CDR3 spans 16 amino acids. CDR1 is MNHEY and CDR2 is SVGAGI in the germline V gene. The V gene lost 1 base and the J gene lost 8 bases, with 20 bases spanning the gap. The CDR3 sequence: CASSYWLGPSAGGYTF. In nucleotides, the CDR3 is TGTGCCAGCAGTTACTGGTTGGGTCCCTCGGCGGGGGGCTACACCTTC.

The CDR3 DNA follows: TGTGCCACCAGCAGAGTACGCCTCGGGCTCACAGGCTGGACAGGGGATCATGGCTACACCTTC. It encodes CATSRVRLGLTGWTGDHGYTF. V gene TRBV15 combines with J gene TRBJ1-2, with 9 positions matching TRBD1. V shed 1 base, J shed 6 bases, and the junction held 24 bases outside the gene matches. The CDR3 spans 21 residues. The germline V gene has CDR1 LNHNV and CDR2 YYDKDF (reference sequence).

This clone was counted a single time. The CDR3 here is CASSPAGGSYNEQFF. CDR3 DNA sequence: TGTGCCAGCAGTCCCGCCGGGGGCTCCTACAATGAGCAGTTCTTC. This chain uses TRBV6-5 with TRBJ2-1; perhaps TRBD2 as D (6 bases). This CDR3 has 15 residues. Between the trimmed V and J ends, which lost 5 bases and 0 bases, there was a span of 11 bases. Germline V gene data show CDR1 as MNHEY and CDR2 as SVGAGI.

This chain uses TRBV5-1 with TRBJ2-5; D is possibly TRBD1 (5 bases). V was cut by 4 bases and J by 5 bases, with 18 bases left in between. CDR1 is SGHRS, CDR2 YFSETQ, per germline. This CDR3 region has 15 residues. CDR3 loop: CASSPVGAGGETQYF. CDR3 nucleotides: TGCGCCAGCAGCCCCGTAGGGGCAGGTGGGGAGACCCAGTACTTC.

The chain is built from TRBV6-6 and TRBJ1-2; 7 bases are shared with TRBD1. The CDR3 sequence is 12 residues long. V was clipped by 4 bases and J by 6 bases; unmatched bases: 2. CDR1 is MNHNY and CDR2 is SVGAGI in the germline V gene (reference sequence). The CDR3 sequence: CASSFGTDGYTF. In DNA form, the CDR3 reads TGTGCCAGCAGTTTCGGGACAGATGGCTACACCTTC.

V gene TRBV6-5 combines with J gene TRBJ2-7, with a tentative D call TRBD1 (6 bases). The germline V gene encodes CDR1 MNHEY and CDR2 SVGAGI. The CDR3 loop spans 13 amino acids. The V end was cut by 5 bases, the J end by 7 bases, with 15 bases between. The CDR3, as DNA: TGTGCCAGCAGTCACACGACAGGTGGTGAGCAGTACTTC. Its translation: CASSHTTGGEQYF.

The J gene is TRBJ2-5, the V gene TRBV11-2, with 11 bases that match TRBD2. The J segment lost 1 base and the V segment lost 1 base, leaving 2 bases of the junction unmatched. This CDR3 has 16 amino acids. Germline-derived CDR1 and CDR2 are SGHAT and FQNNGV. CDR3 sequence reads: CASSLGLAGGQETQYF. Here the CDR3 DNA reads TGTGCCAGCAGCTTAGGTCTAGCGGGGGGCCAAGAGACCCAGTACTTC.

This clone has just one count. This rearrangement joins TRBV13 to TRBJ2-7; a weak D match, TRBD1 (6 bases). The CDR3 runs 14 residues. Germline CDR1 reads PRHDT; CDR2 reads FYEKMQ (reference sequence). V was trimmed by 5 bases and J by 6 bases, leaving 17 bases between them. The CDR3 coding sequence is TGTGCCAGCAGCCCAAACTTACAGGGACCCGAGCAGTACTTC. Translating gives CASSPNLQGPEQYF.

CDR3 DNA: TGTGCCAGCAGCTCTGGAGGGAGGTCCTCTGGAAACACCATATATTTT. Its translation: CASSSGGRSSGNTIYF. The gene calls are TRBV5-4 and TRBJ1-3; no firm D call. Germline CDR1 is SGHNT and CDR2 is YYREEE (reference sequence). V lost 3 bases and J lost 0, with 13 bases in between. This CDR3 has 16 amino acids.

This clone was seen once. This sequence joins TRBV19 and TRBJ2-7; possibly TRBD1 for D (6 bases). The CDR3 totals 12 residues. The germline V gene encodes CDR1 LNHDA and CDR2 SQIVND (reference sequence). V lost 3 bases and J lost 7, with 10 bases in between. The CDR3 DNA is TGTGCCAGTAGTATCTCAGGGGAAGAGCAGTACTTC. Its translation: CASSISGEEQYF.

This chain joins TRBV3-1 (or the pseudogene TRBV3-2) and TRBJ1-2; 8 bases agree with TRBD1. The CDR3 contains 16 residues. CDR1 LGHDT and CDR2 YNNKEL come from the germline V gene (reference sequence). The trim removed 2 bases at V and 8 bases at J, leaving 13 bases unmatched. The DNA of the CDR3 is TGTGCCAGCAGCCAAAGCGAAGTTCAGGGGGCAGTCGGCTACACCTTC. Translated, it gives CASSQSEVQGAVGYTF.

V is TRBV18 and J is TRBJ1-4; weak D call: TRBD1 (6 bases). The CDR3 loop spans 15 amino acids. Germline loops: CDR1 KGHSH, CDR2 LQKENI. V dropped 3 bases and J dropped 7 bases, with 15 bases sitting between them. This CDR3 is CASSPGGGWGEKLFF. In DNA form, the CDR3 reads TGTGCCAGCTCACCGGGCGGGGGCTGGGGTGAAAAACTGTTTTTT.

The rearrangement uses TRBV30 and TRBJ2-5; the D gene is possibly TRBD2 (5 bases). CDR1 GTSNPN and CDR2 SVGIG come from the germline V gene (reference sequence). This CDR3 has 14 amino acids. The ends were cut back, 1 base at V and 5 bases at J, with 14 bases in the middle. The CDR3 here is CAWSGTFLGETQYF. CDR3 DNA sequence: TGTGCCTGGAGTGGGACTTTCTTGGGGGAGACCCAGTACTTC.

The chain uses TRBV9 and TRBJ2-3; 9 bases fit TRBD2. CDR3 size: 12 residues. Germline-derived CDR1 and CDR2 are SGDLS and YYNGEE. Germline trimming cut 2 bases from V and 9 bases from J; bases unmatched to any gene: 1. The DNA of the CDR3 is TGTGCCAGCAGCGTGACTAGCGGAACGCAGTATTTT. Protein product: CASSVTSGTQYF. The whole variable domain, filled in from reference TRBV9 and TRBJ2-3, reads DSGVTQTPKHLITATGQRVTLRCSPRSGDLSVYWYQQSLDQGLQFLIQYYNGEERAKGNILERFSAQQFPDLHSELNLSSLELGDSALYFCASSVTSGTQYFGPGTRLTVL.

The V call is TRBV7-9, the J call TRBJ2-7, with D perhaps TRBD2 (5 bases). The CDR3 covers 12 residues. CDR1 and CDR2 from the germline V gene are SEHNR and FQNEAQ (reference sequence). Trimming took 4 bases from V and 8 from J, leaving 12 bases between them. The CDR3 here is CASSSLGSKQYF. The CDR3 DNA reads TGTGCCAGCAGCTCGCTGGGGAGTAAGCAGTACTTC.

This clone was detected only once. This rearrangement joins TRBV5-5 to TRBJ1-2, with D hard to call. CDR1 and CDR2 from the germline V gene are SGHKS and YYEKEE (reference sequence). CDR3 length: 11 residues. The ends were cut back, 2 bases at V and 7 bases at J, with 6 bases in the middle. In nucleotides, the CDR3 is TGTGCCAGCAGCTTTACGGGTGGCTACACCTTC. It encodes CASSFTGGYTF.

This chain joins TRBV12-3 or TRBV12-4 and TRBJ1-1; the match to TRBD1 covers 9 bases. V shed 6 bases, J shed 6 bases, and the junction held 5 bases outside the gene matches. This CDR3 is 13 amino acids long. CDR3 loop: CASRGQGIPEAFF. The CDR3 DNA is TGTGCCAGCAGGGGACAGGGAATACCTGAAGCTTTCTTT.

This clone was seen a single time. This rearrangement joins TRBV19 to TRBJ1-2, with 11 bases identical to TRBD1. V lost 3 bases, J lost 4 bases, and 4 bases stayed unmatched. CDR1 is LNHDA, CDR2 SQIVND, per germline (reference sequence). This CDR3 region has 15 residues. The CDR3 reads CASSIPGTGGYGYTF. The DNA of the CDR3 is TGTGCCAGTAGTATTCCCGGGACAGGGGGCTATGGCTACACCTTC.

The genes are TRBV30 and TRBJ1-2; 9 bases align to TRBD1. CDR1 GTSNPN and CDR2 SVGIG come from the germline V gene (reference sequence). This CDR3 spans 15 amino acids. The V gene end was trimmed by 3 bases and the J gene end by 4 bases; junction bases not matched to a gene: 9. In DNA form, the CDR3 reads TGTGCCTGGAGGCTGAGGGACAGGGCGGTCTATGGCTACACCTTC. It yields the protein CAWRLRDRAVYGYTF.

CDR3 residues: CASSLLGGIGQGHPYEQYF. The CDR3 nucleotides are TGTGCCAGCAGTTTATTAGGGGGAATTGGACAGGGGCACCCCTACGAGCAGTACTTC. This sequence joins TRBV27 and TRBJ2-7; 9 positions match TRBD1. J lost 2 bases, V lost 1 base, and 15 bases had no gene match. The CDR3 is 19 residues long. Germline-derived CDR1 and CDR2 are MNHEY and SMNVEV (reference sequence).

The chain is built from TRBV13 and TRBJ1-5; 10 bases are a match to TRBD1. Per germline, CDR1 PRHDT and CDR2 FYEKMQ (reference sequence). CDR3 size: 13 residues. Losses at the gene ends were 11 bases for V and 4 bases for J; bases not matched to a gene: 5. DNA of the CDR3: TGTGCCGGGACAGGGGTTCGTAATCAGCCCCAGCATTTT. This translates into CAGTGVRNQPQHF.

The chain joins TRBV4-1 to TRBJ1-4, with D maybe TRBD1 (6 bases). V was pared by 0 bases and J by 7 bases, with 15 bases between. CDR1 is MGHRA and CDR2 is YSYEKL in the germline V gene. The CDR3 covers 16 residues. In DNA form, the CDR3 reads TGCGCCAGCAGCCAAGATACGGGGGGCACGACTGAAAAACTGTTTTTT. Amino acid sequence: CASSQDTGGTTEKLFF.

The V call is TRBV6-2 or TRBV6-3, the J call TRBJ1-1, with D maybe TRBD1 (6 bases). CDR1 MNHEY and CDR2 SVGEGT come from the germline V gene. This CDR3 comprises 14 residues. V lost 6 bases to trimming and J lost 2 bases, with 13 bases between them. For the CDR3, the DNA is TGTGCCAGCAGCCCCGACAGGCACAACACTGAAGCTTTCTTT. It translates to CASSPDRHNTEAFF.

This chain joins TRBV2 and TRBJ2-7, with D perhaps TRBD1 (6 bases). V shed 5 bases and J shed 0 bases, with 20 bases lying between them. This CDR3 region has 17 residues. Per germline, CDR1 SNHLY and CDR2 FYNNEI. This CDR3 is CASSYTDSLSYSYEQYF. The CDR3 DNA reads TGTGCCAGCAGTTACACGGACAGTTTATCCTACTCCTACGAGCAGTACTTC.

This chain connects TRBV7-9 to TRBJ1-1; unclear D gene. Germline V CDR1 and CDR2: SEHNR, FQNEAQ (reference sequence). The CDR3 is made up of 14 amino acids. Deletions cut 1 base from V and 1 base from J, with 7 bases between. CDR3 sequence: CASSLGTGNTEAFF. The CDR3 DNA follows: TGTGCCAGCAGCTTAGGAACGGGGAACACTGAAGCTTTCTTT.

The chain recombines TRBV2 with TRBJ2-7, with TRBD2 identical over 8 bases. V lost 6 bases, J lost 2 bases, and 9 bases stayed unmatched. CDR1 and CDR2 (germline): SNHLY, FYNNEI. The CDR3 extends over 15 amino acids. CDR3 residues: CASSRGRGATYEQYF. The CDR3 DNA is TGTGCCAGCAGCCGAGGGCGGGGGGCCACCTACGAGCAGTACTTC.

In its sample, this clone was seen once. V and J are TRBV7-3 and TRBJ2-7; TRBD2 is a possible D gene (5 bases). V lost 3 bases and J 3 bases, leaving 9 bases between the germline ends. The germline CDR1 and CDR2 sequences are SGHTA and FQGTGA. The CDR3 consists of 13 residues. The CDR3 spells CASSLAEDYEQYF. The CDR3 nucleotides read TGTGCCAGCAGCTTGGCGGAGGACTACGAGCAGTACTTC.

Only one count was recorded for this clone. CDR3 in amino acids: CASSEGGGPDTQYF. DNA of the CDR3: TGCGCCAGCAGTGAGGGCGGGGGGCCAGATACGCAGTATTTT. The chain has TRBV10-2 and TRBJ2-3, with 8 nucleotides matching TRBD2. Germline V gene data show CDR1 as WSHSY and CDR2 as SAAADI. The length of the CDR3 is 14 residues. V dropped 2 bases and J dropped 4; count of bases not matched to a gene: 2.